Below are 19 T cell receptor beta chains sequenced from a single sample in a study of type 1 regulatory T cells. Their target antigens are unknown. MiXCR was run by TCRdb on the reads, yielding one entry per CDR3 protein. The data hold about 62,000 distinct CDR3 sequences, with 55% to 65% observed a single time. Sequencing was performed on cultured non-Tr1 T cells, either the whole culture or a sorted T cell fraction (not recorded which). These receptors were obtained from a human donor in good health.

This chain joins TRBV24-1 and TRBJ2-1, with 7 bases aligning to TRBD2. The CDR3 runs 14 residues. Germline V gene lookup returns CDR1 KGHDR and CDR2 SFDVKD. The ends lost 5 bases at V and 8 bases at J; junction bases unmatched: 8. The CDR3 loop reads CATSASGPLDEQFF. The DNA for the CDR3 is TGTGCCACCAGTGCTAGCGGACCTTTGGATGAGCAGTTCTTC.

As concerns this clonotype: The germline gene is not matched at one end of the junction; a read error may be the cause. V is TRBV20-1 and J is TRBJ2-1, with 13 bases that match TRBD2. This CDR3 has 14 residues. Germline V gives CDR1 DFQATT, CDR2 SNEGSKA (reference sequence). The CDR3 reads CSARLAGGADEQLF. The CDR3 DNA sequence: TGCAGTGCAAGACTAGCGGGAGGTGCGGATGAGCAGTTGTTC.

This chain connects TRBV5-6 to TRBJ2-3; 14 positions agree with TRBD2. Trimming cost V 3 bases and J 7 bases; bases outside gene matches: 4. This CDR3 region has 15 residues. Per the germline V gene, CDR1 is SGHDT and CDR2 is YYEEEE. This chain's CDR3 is CASSSRTSGRNTQYF. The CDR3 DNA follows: TGTGCCAGCAGCTCTAGGACTAGCGGGAGGAATACGCAGTATTTT.

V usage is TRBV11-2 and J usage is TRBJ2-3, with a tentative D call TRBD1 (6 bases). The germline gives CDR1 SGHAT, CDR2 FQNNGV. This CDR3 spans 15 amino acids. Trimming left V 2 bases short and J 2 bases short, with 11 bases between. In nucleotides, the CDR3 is TGTGCCAGCAGCTTAAATCAGGGGTACACAGATACGCAGTATTTT. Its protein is CASSLNQGYTDTQYF. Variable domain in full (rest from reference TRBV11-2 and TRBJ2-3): EAGVAQSPRYKIIEKRQSVAFWCNPISGHATLYWYQQILGQGPKLLIQFQNNGVVDDSQLPKDRFSAERLKGVDSTLKIQPAKLEDSAVYLCASSLNQGYTDTQYFGPGTRLTVL.

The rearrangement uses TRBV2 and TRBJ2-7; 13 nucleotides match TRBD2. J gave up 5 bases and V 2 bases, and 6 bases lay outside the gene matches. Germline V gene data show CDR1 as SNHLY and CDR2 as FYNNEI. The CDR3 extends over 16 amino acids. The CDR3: CASSEYSTSGRNEQYF. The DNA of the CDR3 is TGTGCCAGCAGTGAATATTCGACTAGCGGGAGGAACGAGCAGTACTTC.

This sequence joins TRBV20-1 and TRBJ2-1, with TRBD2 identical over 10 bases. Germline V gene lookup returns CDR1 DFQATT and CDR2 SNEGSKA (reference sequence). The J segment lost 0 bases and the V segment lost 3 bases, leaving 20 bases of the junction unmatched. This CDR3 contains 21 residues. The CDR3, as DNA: TGCAGTGCTAGGAGGGGGAACCTCGGGGCTAGCGGGAGAAACTCCTACAATGAGCAGTTCTTC. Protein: CSARRGNLGASGRNSYNEQFF.

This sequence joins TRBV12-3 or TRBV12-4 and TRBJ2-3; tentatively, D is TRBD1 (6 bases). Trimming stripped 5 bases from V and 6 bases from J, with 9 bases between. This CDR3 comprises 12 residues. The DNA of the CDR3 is TGTGCCAGCAGTCCTGACAGGGATACGCAGTATTTT. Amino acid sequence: CASSPDRDTQYF.

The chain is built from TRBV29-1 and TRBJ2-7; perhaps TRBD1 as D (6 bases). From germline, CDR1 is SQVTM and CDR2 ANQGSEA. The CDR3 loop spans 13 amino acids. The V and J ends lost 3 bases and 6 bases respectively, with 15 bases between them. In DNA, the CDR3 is TGCAGCGTTGAGACCAGGGGCAGTGGCGAGCAGTACTTC. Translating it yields CSVETRGSGEQYF.

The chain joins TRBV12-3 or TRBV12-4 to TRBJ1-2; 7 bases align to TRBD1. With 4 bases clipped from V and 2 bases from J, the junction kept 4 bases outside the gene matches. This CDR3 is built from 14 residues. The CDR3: CASSSGTANYGYTF. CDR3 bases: TGTGCCAGCAGTTCCGGGACAGCCAACTATGGCTACACCTTC.

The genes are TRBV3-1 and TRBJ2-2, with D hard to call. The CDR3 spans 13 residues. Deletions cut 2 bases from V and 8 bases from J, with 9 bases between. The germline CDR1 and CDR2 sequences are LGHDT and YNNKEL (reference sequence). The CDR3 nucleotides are TGTGCCAGCAGCCAATCGCTAGGGGGGGAGCTGTTTTTT. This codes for CASSQSLGGELFF.

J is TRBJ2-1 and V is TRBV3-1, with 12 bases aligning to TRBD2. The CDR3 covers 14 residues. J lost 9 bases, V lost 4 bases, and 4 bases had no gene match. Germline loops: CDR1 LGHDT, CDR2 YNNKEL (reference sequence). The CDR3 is CASSPTSGSLEQFF. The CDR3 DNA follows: TGTGCCAGCAGCCCGACTAGCGGGAGCCTTGAGCAGTTCTTC.

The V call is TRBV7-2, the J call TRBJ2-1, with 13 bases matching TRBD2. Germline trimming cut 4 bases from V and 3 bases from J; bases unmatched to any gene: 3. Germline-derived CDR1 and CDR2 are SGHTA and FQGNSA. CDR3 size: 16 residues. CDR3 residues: CASSWGLAGFYNEQFF. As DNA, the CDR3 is TGTGCCAGCAGCTGGGGACTAGCGGGATTCTACAATGAGCAGTTCTTC.

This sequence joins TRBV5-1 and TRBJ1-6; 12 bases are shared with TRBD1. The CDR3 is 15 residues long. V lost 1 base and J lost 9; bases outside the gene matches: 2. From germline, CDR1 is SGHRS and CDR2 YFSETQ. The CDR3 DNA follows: TGCGCCAGCAGCTTGAGGGACAGGGGGCGTTCACCCCTCCACTTT. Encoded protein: CASSLRDRGRSPLHF.

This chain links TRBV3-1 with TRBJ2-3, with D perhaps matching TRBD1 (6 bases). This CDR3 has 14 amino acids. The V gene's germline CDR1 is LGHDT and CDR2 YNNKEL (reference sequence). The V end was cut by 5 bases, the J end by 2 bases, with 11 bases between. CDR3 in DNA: TGTGCCAGCAGCTACAGGGCCCCCACAGATACGCAGTATTTT. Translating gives CASSYRAPTDTQYF.

CDR3 sequence: CSAFDRDGYGYTF. The CDR3 DNA sequence: TGCAGTGCCTTCGACAGGGACGGCTATGGCTACACCTTC. V is TRBV20-1 and J is TRBJ1-2, with 7 nucleotides matching TRBD1. V lost 6 bases to trimming and J lost 4 bases; unmatched junction nucleotides: 8. The CDR3 is 13 residues long. The germline CDR1 and CDR2 sequences are DFQATT and SNEGSKA (reference sequence).

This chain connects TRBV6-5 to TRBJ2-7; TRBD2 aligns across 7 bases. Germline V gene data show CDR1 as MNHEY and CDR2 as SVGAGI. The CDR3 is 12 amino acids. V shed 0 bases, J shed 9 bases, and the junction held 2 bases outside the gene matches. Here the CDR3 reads CASSYSPGGQYF. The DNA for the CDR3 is TGTGCCAGCAGTTACTCACCGGGGGGGCAGTACTTC.

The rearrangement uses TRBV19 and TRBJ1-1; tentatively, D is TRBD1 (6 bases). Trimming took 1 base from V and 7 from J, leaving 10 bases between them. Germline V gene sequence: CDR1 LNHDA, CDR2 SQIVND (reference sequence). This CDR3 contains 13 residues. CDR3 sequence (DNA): TGTGCCAGTAGTATAGGCCAACAGGGTGAAGCTTTCTTT. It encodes CASSIGQQGEAFF. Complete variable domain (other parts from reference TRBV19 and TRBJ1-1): DGGITQSPKYLFRKEGQNVTLSCEQNLNHDAMYWYRQDPGQGLRLIYYSQIVNDFQKGDIAEGYSVSREKKESFPLTVTSAQKNPTAFYLCASSIGQQGEAFFGQGTRLTVV.

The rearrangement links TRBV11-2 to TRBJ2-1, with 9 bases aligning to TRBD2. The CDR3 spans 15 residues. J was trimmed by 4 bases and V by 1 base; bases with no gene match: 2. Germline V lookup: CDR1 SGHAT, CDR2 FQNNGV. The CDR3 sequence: CASSLVAGGYNEQFF. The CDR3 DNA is TGTGCCAGCAGCTTAGTTGCGGGAGGGTACAATGAGCAGTTCTTC.

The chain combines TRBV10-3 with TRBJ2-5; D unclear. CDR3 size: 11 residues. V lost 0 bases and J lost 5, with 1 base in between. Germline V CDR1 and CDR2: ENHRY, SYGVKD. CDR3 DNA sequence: TGTGCCATCAGTGAGTCGGAGACCCAGTACTTC. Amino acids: CAISESETQYF.